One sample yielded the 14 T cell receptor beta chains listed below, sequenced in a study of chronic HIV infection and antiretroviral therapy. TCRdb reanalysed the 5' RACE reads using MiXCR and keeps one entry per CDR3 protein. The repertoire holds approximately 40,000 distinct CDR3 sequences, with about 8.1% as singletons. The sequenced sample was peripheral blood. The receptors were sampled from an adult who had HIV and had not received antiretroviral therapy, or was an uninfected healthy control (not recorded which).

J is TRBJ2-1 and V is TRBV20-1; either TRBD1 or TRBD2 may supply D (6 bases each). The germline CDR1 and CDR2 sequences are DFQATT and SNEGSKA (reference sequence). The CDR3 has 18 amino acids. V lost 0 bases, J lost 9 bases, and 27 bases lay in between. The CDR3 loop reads CSAREPLGGPKKGGEQFF. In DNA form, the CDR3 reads TGCAGTGCTAGAGAGCCTTTGGGCGGTCCAAAAAAGGGGGGTGAGCAGTTCTTC.

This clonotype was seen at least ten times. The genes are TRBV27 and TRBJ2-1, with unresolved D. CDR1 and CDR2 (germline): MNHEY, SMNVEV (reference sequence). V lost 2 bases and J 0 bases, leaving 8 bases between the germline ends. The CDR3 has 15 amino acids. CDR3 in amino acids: CASSLMSSSYNEQFF. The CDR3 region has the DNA TGTGCCAGCAGTTTAATGTCGAGCTCCTACAATGAGCAGTTCTTC.

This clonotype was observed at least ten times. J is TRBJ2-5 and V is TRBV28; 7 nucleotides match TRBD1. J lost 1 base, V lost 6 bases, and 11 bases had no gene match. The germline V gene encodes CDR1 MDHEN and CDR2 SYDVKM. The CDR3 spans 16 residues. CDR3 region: CASSLPPRTGQETQYF. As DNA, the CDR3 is TGTGCCAGCAGCCTACCCCCGAGGACAGGCCAAGAGACCCAGTACTTC.

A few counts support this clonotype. CDR3 amino acids: CASSVGTGGYGYTF. The CDR3 DNA reads as TGTGCCAGCAGCGTGGGGACAGGGGGCTATGGCTACACCTTC. The chain recombines TRBV9 with TRBJ1-2, with 11 bases matching TRBD1. CDR3 length: 14 residues. V gave up 2 bases and J gave up 4 bases; unmatched junction bases: 1. Germline V CDR1 and CDR2: SGDLS, YYNGEE.

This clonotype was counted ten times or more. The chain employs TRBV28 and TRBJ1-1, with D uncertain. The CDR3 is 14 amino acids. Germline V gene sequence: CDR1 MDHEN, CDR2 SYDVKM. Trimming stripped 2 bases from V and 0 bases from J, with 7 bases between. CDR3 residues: CASSLQTLNTEAFF. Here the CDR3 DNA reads TGTGCCAGCAGTTTACAGACATTGAACACTGAAGCTTTCTTT.

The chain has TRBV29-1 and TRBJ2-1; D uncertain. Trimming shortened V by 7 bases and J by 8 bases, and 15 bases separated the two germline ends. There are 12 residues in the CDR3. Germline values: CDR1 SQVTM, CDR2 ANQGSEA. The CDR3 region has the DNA TGCAGCGCCCAAGGCCCTAAGTATGAGCAGTTCTTC. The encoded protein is CSAQGPKYEQFF.

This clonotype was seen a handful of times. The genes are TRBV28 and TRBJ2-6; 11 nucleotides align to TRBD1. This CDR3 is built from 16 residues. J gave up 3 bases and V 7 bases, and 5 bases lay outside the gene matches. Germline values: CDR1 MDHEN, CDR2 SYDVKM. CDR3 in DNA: TGTGCCAGCAACGGACAGGGGGCATATGGGGCCAACGTCCTGACTTTC. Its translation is CASNGQGAYGANVLTF.

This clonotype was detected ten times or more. CDR3 nucleotide sequence: TGCAGCGTTGTCCCCGGGACTAGCGAGCAGTTCTTC. Amino acids: CSVVPGTSEQFF. This sequence joins TRBV29-1 and TRBJ2-1; 9 bases fit TRBD2. This CDR3 spans 12 amino acids. Germline CDR1 reads SQVTM; CDR2 reads ANQGSEA. V shed 4 bases, J shed 10 bases, and the junction held 5 bases outside the gene matches.

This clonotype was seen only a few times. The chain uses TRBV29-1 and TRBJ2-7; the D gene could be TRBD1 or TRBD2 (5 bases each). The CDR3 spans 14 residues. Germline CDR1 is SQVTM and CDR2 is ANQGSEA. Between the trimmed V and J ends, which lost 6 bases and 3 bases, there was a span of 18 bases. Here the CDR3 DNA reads TGCAGCGTCGCCAGCCGGGACGGCCTCTACGAGCAGTACTTC. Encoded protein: CSVASRDGLYEQYF.

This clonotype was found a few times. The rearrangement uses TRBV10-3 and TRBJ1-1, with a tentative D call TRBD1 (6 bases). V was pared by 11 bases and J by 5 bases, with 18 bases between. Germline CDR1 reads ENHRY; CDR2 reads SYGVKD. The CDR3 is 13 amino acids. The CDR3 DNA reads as TGTGCCGTGGGACAAGTGGGTTCGACTGAAGCTTTCTTT. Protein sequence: CAVGQVGSTEAFF.

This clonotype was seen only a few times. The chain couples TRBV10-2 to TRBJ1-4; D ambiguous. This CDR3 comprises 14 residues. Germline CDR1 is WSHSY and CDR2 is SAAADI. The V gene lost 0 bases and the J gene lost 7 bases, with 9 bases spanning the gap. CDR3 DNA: TGCGCCAGCAGTGAGTCGGAACAGTTTGAAAAACTGTTTTTT. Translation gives CASSESEQFEKLFF.

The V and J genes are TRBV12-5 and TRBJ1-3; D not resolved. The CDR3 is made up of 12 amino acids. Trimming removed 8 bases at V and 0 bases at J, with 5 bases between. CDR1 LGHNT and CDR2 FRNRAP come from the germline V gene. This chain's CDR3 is CASIGSGNTIYF. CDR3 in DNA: TGTGCTAGTATCGGCTCTGGAAACACCATATATTTT.

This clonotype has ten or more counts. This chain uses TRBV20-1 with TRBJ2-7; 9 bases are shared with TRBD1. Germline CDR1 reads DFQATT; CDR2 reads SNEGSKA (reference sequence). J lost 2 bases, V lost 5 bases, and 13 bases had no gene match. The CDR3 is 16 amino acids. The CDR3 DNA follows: TGCAGTGCTGATCTTAGGGACAGGGCTAGTCCCTACGAGCAGTACTTC. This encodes CSADLRDRASPYEQYF.

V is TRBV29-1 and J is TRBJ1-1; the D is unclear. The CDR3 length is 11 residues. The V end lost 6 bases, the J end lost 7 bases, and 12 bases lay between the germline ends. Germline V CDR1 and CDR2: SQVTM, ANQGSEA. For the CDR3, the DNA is TGCAGCGTGAAATACTACAGTGAAGCTTTCTTT. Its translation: CSVKYYSEAFF.